The rows below give T cell receptor beta chains drawn from one sample of a study of beta chain features in type 1 diabetes. Only in-frame clones appear in the TCRdb table, and some are missing; sequencing was by immunoSEQ multiplex PCR. The sample has under 250,000 clones, about 26% seen once. The source material was central memory CD4+ T cells from blood. All receptors derive from a man aged 30-40 years in good health. The CDR3 runs from the conserved cysteine through the conserved F or W. Each record gives: D gene, clone size, V gene, J gene, CDR3 DNA, CDR3 protein. D genes are given only for firm matches. Size values are once, few and many counts, or a class for expanded clones, and some rows have none.

NA,NA,TRBV4-1,TRBJ2-3,TGCGCCAGCAGCCGTGGGGGGTTCACAGATACGCAGTATTTT,CASSRGGFTDTQYF
TRBD2,few,TRBV7-2,TRBJ2-3,TGTGCCAGCAGCTTAGTAGCGGGAGGTACAGATACGCAGTATTTT,CASSLVAGGTDTQYF
TRBD2,NA,TRBV4-3,TRBJ2-2,TGCGCCAGCAGCCAAGGACGGGAGGGAGGCGGGGAGCTGTTTTTT,CASSQGREGGGELFF
TRBD1,NA,TRBV28,TRBJ2-5,TGTGCCAGCCAAGACAGGGCAGTTGAGACCCAGTACTTC,CASQDRAVETQYF
TRBD2,NA,TRBV7-9,TRBJ2-1,TGTGCCAGCAGGCCGCCGAGCGGGAGGGAAAATGAGCAGTTCTTC,CASRPPSGRENEQFF
NA,few,TRBV30,TRBJ1-5,TGTGCCTGGAGTGGAGGCAGTCGCAATCAGCCCCAGCATTTT,CAWSGGSRNQPQHF
NA,NA,TRBV6-5,TRBJ2-5,TGTGCCAGCAGTCGAGGGGGTTCTCCGACGACCCAGTACTTC,CASSRGGSPTTQYF
NA,many,TRBV7-2,TRBJ2-2,TGTGCCAGCAGCTTAGTTAGCCCTAACGGGGAGCTGTTTTTT,CASSLVSPNGELFF
NA,NA,TRBV7-9,TRBJ2-5,TGTGCCAGCAGTTCCGAATGGTGGCGGTTGCAAGAGACCCAGTACTTC,CASSSEWWRLQETQYF
NA,few,TRBV20-1,TRBJ1-2,TGCAGTGCAGGGCCGAACTATGGCTACACCTTC,CSAGPNYGYTF
NA,NA,TRBV10-1,TRBJ2-3,TGCGCCAGCAGTGAAACGGGGGCCCCCGGGACAGATACGCAGTATTTT,CASSETGAPGTDTQYF
NA,NA,TRBV18,TRBJ1-2,TGTGCCAGCTCACCCGCTGGGGGGGATGGCTACACCTTC,CASSPAGGDGYTF
TRBD2,NA,TRBV7-2,TRBJ2-1,TGTGCCAGCAGCTTAGGCGGGGGGGCCGGTGAGCAGTTCTTC,CASSLGGGAGEQFF
NA,NA,TRBV13,TRBJ1-5,TGTGCCAGCAGCTTAGGAATAAGCAATCAGCCCCAGCATTTT,CASSLGISNQPQHF
NA,many,TRBV29-1,TRBJ2-2,TGCAGCGTTGGAGTATCGAACACCGGGGAGCTGTTTTTT,CSVGVSNTGELFF
NA,NA,TRBV5-4,TRBJ2-5,TGTGCCAGCGGAGAGACCCAGTACTTC,CASGETQYF
NA,NA,TRBV29-1,TRBJ2-3,TGCAGCGTAACCCCAGCGGAAAGCACAGATACGCAGTATTTT,CSVTPAESTDTQYF
TRBD1,NA,TRBV29-1,TRBJ1-3,TGCAGCGCTGGACAGGGCTCAGGAAACACCATATATTTT,CSAGQGSGNTIYF
NA,NA,TRBV30,TRBJ1-1,TGTGCCTGGAGTCTTCGGACTGAAGCTTTCTTT,CAWSLRTEAFF
NA,NA,TRBV7-9,TRBJ1-1,TGTGCCAGCAGCTACGGGGTGGCCACTGAAGCTTTCTTT,CASSYGVATEAFF
TRBD2,few,TRBV5-5,TRBJ2-1,TGTGCCAGCAGCTTCGGAGCTAGCGGCTACAATGAGCAGTTCTTC,CASSFGASGYNEQFF
NA,few,TRBV7-8,TRBJ2-1,TGTGCCAGCAGCTTAGACGGGACACACTACAATGAGCAGTTCTTC,CASSLDGTHYNEQFF
NA,few,TRBV10-3,TRBJ1-2,TGTGCCATCAGTGAGCCGTTGGTAGGGAGAAAGGATGGCTACACCTTC,CAISEPLVGRKDGYTF
TRBD2,few,TRBV30,TRBJ2-5,TGTGCCTGGACGTTGGGAGGGGCAGAGACCCAGTACTTC,CAWTLGGAETQYF
NA,many,TRBV7-9,TRBJ2-1,TGTGCCAGCAGCTCCACAGGGTTTGGGTACAATGAGCAGTTCTTC,CASSSTGFGYNEQFF
NA,NA,TRBV7-6,TRBJ1-1,TGTGCCAGCAGCCCCGGGATAGGAATGAACACTGAAGCTTTCTTT,CASSPGIGMNTEAFF
TRBD1,NA,TRBV15,TRBJ2-3,TGTGCCACCAGCAGGGATACAGGGGGCCGGACAGATACGCAGTATTTT,CATSRDTGGRTDTQYF
TRBD2,few,TRBV6-6,TRBJ2-1,TGTGCCAGCATCTCCCGCGGGAGAGGCGGCGATGAGCAGTTCTTC,CASISRGRGGDEQFF
TRBD1,NA,TRBV10-1,TRBJ2-7,TGCGCCAGCAGTAGGGGACAGGGGACCGAGCAGTACTTC,CASSRGQGTEQYF
TRBD2,few,TRBV30,TRBJ2-3,TGTGCCTGGAGTATGGCGGGAGGCACAGATACGCAGTATTTT,CAWSMAGGTDTQYF
NA,NA,TRBV18,TRBJ1-5,TGTGCCAGCTCACCACCGCCAGGGAATCAGCCCCAGCATTTT,CASSPPPGNQPQHF
NA,NA,TRBV6-1,TRBJ1-5,TGTGCCAGCAGCGCTGAACAGGGAACCAATCAGCCCCAGCATTTT,CASSAEQGTNQPQHF